Described below is a single TCR beta chain sequence and its context. Generated by immunoSEQ multiplex PCR, the TCRdb table keeps only in-frame clones and is missing some. The sample consists of 1.5 million to 2.5 million clones, approximately 94% of them appearing once. V gave up 3 bases and J gave up 6 bases, with 10 bases separating them. Germline assignment: CDR1 PRHDT and CDR2 FYEKMQ (reference sequence). CDR3 length: 13 residues. Naive CD8 cells lacked CD45RO and underwent positive selection for CCR7, leaving out terminally differentiated effector memory CD45RA+ cells. This sample is part of a study of shared clonotypes between healthy human individuals.

The TCR sequence derives from a man between 18 and 35 years old in good health. This sequence joins TRBV13 and TRBJ2-3, with D tentatively TRBD2 (5 bases). Material for sequencing was naive CD8+ T cells sorted from blood. The CDR3 DNA reads TGTGCCAGCAGCTTGGGAGCGGTGGATACGCAGTATTTT. It is translated as CASSLGAVDTQYF.